The sequence of this T cell receptor (beta chain) was determined in a study of blood T cell repertoires in COVID-19. This clone was counted a few times. Sequencing was performed with immunoSEQ multiplex PCR; in TCRdb, only in-frame clones are kept and a portion is missing. The data contain around 63,000 clones, around 87% of them seen just once; the ten biggest clones take up around 1.2%. Sample: peripheral blood. This TCR derives from a woman in her sixties with acute or convalescent COVID-19.

This CDR3 is CASSQGDNYGYTF. The CDR3 DNA is TGTGCCAGCAGCCAGGGGGACAACTATGGCTACACCTTC. This chain links TRBV5-6 with TRBJ1-2, with TRBD1 matching over 7 bases. The germline CDR1 and CDR2 sequences are SGHDT and YYEEEE. Germline trimming cut 4 bases from V and 2 bases from J; bases unmatched to any gene: 2. CDR3 length: 13 amino acids.